The 5 T cell receptor beta chains below come from one sample, sequenced in a study of glioma-infiltrating T cells. The iRepertoire nested amplicon-rescue multiplex PCR amplified TCR alpha and beta CDR3s from RNA. In TCRdb, the multiplex PCR reads were re-called with MiXCR into one record per CDR3 protein. The top ten hold 35% of the sample, which has about 110,000 distinct CDR3 sequences, about 25% seen once. Sequenced sample: glioma tissue, nonneoplastic brain tissue, or PBMCs (not recorded which). These receptors all come from a human donor with low-grade glioma or glioblastoma, undergoing nonglioma brain surgery, or in good health (not recorded which).

In this sample, this clonotype turned up many times. This chain connects TRBV2 to TRBJ2-1; TRBD2 might be the D (6 bases). This CDR3 region has 15 residues. Trimming removed 4 bases at V and 0 bases at J, with 10 bases between. Germline-derived CDR1 and CDR2 are SNHLY and FYNNEI. CDR3 nucleotide sequence: TGTGCCAGCAGTGGGGAGGACTTCTCCTACAATGAGCAGTTCTTC. Encoded protein: CASSGEDFSYNEQFF.

This clonotype came up many times. The CDR3 reads CASSYGQGSYEQYF. The CDR3 DNA reads as TGTGCCAGCAGTTACGGACAGGGCAGCTACGAGCAGTACTTC. The gene calls are TRBV6-5 and TRBJ2-7; 8 nucleotides align to TRBD1. V dropped 2 bases and J dropped 3; count of bases not matched to a gene: 3. The CDR3 has 14 amino acids. CDR1 MNHEY and CDR2 SVGAGI come from the germline V gene.

This clonotype was seen ten or more times. The V call is TRBV6-2 or TRBV6-3, the J call TRBJ2-1; 11 nucleotides agree with TRBD2. After removal of 7 bases from V and 2 bases from J, the junction contained 4 bases not matched to a gene. CDR3 size: 15 residues. The germline gives CDR1 MNHEY, CDR2 SVGEGT. CDR3 in DNA: TGTGCCAGCACGACTAGCGGGGTTCCCTACAATGAGCAGTTCTTC. Protein sequence: CASTTSGVPYNEQFF.

In its sample, this clonotype was seen many times. The rearrangement uses TRBV28 and TRBJ2-5, with 10 bases that match TRBD1. Germline V gives CDR1 MDHEN, CDR2 SYDVKM. The junction had 5 bases not matched to a gene; V was cut back by 4 bases and J by 0 bases. This CDR3 comprises 16 residues. CDR3 sequence (DNA): TGTGCCAGCAGTTATGCGGGACAGGGGCACCAAGAGACCCAGTACTTC. It is translated as CASSYAGQGHQETQYF.

Only a few counts were recorded for this clonotype. The V call is TRBV18, the J call TRBJ2-1, with 12 nucleotides matching TRBD2. Per germline, CDR1 KGHSH and CDR2 LQKENI. The CDR3 spans 15 residues. Unmatched junction bases numbered 7, after V lost 6 bases and J lost 7 bases. The CDR3 region is CASSSTSGRLNEQFF. Written as DNA, the CDR3 is TGTGCCAGCTCGTCCACTAGCGGGAGGTTAAATGAGCAGTTCTTC.